This T cell receptor (beta chain) was profiled in a study of CD8+CD57+ T cells in acquired aplastic anemia. The overall study: An average of 3.2 ug of DNA was obtained from sorted CD4+ and CD8+ cells. The study obtained about 9.9 million reads on average for CD4+ cells from healthy donors. Study outcomes and limitations: Patients and controls shared roughly 30 CD8+ CDR3 sequences, which appeared highly expressed in patients and within their immunodominant clones.

Germline values: CDR1 SNHLY, CDR2 FYNNEI. This CDR3 comprises 15 residues. The V end lost 2 bases, the J end lost 2 bases, and 12 bases lay between the germline ends. The TCR beta profiling, which covered VDJ combination and CDR3 sequence, was carried out using genomic DNA as the template. TCRdb recomputed calls from the reads with MiXCR, one row per CDR3 protein. In the table there are about 130,000 distinct CDR3 sequences, less than 45% of which are singletons. Only a few counts were recorded for this clonotype. What it binds is unknown. This rearrangement joins TRBV2 to TRBJ1-2; D might be TRBD1 (6 bases). Sequencing was performed on sorted CD4+, CD8+, or CD8+CD57+ T cells (not recorded which) from PBMCs. The TCR comes from a human donor in good health, serving as a control. The CDR3 coding sequence is TGTGCCAGCAGTGAACGCCAGGGGAGGAACTATGGCTACACCTTC. Protein product: CASSERQGRNYGYTF.